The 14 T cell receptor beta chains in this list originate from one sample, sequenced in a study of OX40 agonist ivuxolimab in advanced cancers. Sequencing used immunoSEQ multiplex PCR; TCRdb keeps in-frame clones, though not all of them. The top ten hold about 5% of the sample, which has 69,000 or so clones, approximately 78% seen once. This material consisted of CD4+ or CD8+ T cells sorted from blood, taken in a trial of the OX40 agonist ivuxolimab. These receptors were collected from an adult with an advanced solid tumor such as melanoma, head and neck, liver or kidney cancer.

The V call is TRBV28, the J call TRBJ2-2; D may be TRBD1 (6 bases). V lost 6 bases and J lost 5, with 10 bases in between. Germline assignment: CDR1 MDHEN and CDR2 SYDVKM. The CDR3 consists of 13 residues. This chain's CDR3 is CASSWQGTGELFF. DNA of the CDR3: TGTGCCAGCAGCTGGCAGGGGACCGGGGAGCTGTTTTTT.

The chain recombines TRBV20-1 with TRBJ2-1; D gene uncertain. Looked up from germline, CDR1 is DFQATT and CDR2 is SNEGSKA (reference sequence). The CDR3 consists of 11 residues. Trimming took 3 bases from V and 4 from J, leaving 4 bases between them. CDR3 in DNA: TGCAGTGCTAGGGCTTACAATGAGCAGTTCTTC. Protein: CSARAYNEQFF.

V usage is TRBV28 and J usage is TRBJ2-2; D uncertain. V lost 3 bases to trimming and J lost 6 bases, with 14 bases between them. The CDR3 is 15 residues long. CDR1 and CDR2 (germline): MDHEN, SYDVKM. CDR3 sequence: CASSFVSGAPGELFF. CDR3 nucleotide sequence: TGTGCCAGCAGTTTCGTAAGTGGAGCTCCCGGGGAGCTGTTTTTT.

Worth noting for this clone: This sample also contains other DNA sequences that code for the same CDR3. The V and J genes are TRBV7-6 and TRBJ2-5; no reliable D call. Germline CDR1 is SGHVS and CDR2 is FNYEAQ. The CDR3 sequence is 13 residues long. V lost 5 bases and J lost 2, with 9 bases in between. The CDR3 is CASSRGRQETQYF. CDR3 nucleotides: TGTGCCAGCAGCCGCGGTCGGCAAGAGACCCAGTACTTC.

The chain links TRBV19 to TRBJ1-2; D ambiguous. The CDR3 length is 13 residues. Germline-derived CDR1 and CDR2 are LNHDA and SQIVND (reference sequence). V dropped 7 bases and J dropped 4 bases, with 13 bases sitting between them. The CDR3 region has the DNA TGTGCCAGTACCTCGAGTCTCCTCTATGGCTACACCTTC. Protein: CASTSSLLYGYTF.

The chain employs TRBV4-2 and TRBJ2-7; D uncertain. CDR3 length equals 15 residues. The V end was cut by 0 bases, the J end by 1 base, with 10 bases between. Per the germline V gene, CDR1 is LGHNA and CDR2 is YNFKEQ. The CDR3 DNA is TGTGCCAGCAGCCAAGAAAGGGTCGGGTCCTACGAGCAGTACTTC. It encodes CASSQERVGSYEQYF.

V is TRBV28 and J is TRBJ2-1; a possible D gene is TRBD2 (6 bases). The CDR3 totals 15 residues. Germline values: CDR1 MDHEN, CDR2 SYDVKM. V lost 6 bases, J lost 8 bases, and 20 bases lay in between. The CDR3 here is CASSDSGTSSDEQFF. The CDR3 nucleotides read TGTGCCAGCAGCGATAGCGGCACAAGCTCCGATGAGCAGTTCTTC.

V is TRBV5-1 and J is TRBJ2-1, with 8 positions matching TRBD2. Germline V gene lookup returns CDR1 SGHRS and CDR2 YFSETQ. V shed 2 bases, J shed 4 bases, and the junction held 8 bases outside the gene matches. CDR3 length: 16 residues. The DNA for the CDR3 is TGCGCCAGCAGCTTAACTAGCGGTTCTCGGTACAATGAGCAGTTCTTC. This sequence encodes CASSLTSGSRYNEQFF.

CDR3 amino acids: CASSSVSGANVLTF. The CDR3 DNA reads as TGTGCCAGCAGTTCCGTCTCTGGGGCCAACGTCCTGACTTTC. The V gene is TRBV6-5, the J gene TRBJ2-6; unclear D gene. The CDR3 has 14 residues. Germline-derived CDR1 and CDR2 are MNHEY and SVGAGI. Trimming cost V 4 bases and J 0 bases, with 4 bases left between them.

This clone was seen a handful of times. The CDR3 here is CASSQVGDGYEQYF. CDR3 nucleotide sequence: TGCGCCAGCAGCCAAGTTGGGGACGGCTACGAGCAGTACTTC. This chain links TRBV4-1 with TRBJ2-7, with D perhaps given as TRBD1 or TRBD2 (5 bases each). Germline-derived CDR1 and CDR2 are MGHRA and YSYEKL. V was cut by 1 base and J by 3 bases, with 10 bases left in between. The CDR3 runs to 14 residues.

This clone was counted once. CDR3 residues: CASSTGPGQGDTGELFF. CDR3 in DNA: TGTGCCAGTAGTACGGGACCGGGACAGGGCGACACCGGGGAGCTGTTTTTT. The chain uses TRBV19 and TRBJ2-2; TRBD1 agrees at 9 bases. Germline CDR1 LNHDA, CDR2 SQIVND (reference sequence). The trim removed 4 bases at V and 3 bases at J, leaving 9 bases unmatched. The CDR3 length is 17 residues.

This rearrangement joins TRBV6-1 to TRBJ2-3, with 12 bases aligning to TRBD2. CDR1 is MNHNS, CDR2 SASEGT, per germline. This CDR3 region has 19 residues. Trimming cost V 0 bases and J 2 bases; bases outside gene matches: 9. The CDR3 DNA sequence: TGTGCCAGCAGTGAAGCGATGGGACTAGCGGGTCGGGACACAGATACGCAGTATTTT. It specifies CASSEAMGLAGRDTDTQYF.

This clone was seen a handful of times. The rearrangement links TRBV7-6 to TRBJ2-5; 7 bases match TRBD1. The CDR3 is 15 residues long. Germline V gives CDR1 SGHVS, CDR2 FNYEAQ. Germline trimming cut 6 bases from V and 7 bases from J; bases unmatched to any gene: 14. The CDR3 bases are TGTGCCAGCAGTCAAGGGGGCCCCTCCAGGGGGACCCAGTACTTC. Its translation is CASSQGGPSRGTQYF.

CDR3 nucleotide sequence: TGTGCCAGCAGTCTTCTTGGGACAGGGGCGGGCTACGAGCAGTACTTC. This gives the protein CASSLLGTGAGYEQYF. The rearrangement uses TRBV28 and TRBJ2-7; 10 bases match TRBD1. Germline V gives CDR1 MDHEN, CDR2 SYDVKM. The CDR3 totals 16 residues. V trimming: 5 bases; J trimming: 3 bases; junction bases outside the gene matches: 10.